The clone carrying this TCR beta chain has more than one count but fewer than ten. The authors built TCR beta libraries using iRepertoire HTBI primers and Arm-PCR of CDR3 regions. TCRdb reprocessed the multiplex PCR reads via MiXCR and lists one record per CDR3 protein. The sample contains some 330,000 distinct CDR3 sequences, about 10% of which appear only once. The data were obtained in a study of regulatory T cells in long-lasting Graves disease. This sample's time point: newly diagnosed GD, antithyroid drugs for less than 3 months. Isolated PBMC RNA provided the starting material for the TCR library. This sample was also put to use in a study of T cells in Graves' hyperthyroidism and ophthalmopathy.

The clonotype comes from a woman under 30 with Graves disease. This specimen consisted of peripheral blood mononuclear cells (PBMCs), obtained at new diagnosis, from a patient treated with antithyroid drugs.

CDR3 sequence reads: CASSPGEGWNTGELFF. DNA for the CDR3: TGCGCCAGCAGCCCGGGGGAGGGTTGGAACACCGGGGAGCTGTTTTTT. V is TRBV4-3 and J is TRBJ2-2; 7 positions match TRBD2. The CDR3 is 16 amino acids. Germline V CDR1 and CDR2: LGHNA, YSLEER. Unmatched junction bases numbered 6, after V lost 4 bases and J lost 1 base.